Listed below are T cell receptor beta chains from one sample, sequenced in a study of a mutant IDH1 vaccine in newly diagnosed glioma. TCRdb keeps only in-frame clones here, not all; method: immunoSEQ multiplex PCR. The sample records about 59,000 clones, approximately 92% being singletons. Specimen: PBMCs, collected from a glioma patient treated with radiotherapy, temozolomide or both. The receptor source for this set is a man aged 50 to 60 with glioma. The CDR3 runs from the conserved cysteine through the conserved F or W. Each record gives: D gene, J gene, V gene, clone size, CDR3 DNA, CDR3 protein. A D gene is named only where the DNA matches it firmly. Clone size is given for some rows only: seen once, a few or many times, or a class if the clone is expanded.

TRBD1 | TRBJ2-1 | TRBV5-1 | - | TGCGCCAGCAGAATAGGGGACAGGGGCAATGAGCAGTTCTTC | CASRIGDRGNEQFF
- | TRBJ1-4 | TRBV28 | - | TGTGCCAGCAGTTTTTCGGCGAAAGGGTCCGATGAAAAACTGTTTTTT | CASSFSAKGSDEKLFF
TRBD1 | TRBJ2-1 | TRBV11-3 | - | TGTGCCAGCAGCTCGACAGGGCACGCATCCTACAATGAGCAGTTCTTC | CASSSTGHASYNEQFF
- | TRBJ2-7 | TRBV21-1 | once | TGTGCCAGCAGCAAACTCCGGGACAGGGGGCTCCACGAGCAGTACTTC | CASSKLRDRGLHEQYF
- | TRBJ1-2 | TRBV2 | - | TGTGCCAGCAGTCTGGGGGCCAGAGCTAACTATGGCTACACCTTC | CASSLGARANYGYTF
- | TRBJ2-3 | TRBV11-1 | - | TGTGCCAGCAGCTCGACGGGACACTCTAGCACAGATACGCAGTATTTT | CASSSTGHSSTDTQYF
- | TRBJ1-3 | TRBV28 | once | TGTGCCAGCAGTTTAATTGCGGGGGACCACTCTGGAAACACCATATATTTT | CASSLIAGDHSGNTIYF
- | TRBJ2-4 | TRBV7-9 | - | TGTGCCAGCAGCTTAGGGGCGGGGACAGCCAAAAACATTCAGTACTTC | CASSLGAGTAKNIQYF
- | TRBJ1-5 | TRBV30 | - | TGTGCCTGGAGTGTAAGGCAGGGAAGACAGCCCCAGCATTTT | CAWSVRQGRQPQHF
TRBD2 | TRBJ2-1 | TRBV9 | - | TGTGCCAGCAGCGTAGCCGGAAGCGGGAGGGGAAATGAGCAGTTCTTC | CASSVAGSGRGNEQFF
- | TRBJ2-2 | TRBV4-2 | few | TGTGCCAGCAGCCAAGAGCCGGCTGCGAGGGCCGGGGAGCTGTTTTTT | CASSQEPAARAGELFF
- | TRBJ2-7 | TRBV30 | few | TGTGCCTGGAGTGTCTCCAGCTACGAGCAGTACTTC | CAWSVSSYEQYF
TRBD1 | TRBJ1-5 | TRBV6-1 | - | TGTGCCAGCAAAAATTTCCAGGCGGGACAGGGGAAAACTTTT | CASKNFQAGQGKTF
TRBD1 | TRBJ1-5 | TRBV25-1 | - | TGTGCCAGCAGTGAAGACAGGGAGGATCAGCCCCAGCATTTT | CASSEDREDQPQHF
- | TRBJ1-1 | TRBV7-8 | - | TGTGCCAGCAGCCCCCAAAGGGGCACTGAAGCTTTCTTT | CASSPQRGTEAFF
- | TRBJ2-3 | TRBV5-6 | - | TGTGCCAGCACTCCTGAGGCAGGGTCCTTAGATACGCAGTATTTT | CASTPEAGSLDTQYF
TRBD1 | TRBJ1-2 | TRBV11-2 | - | TGTGCCAGCAGCCCTGTCACCCCGGGACAGAGTAACTATGGCTACACCTTC | CASSPVTPGQSNYGYTF
TRBD1 | TRBJ2-1 | TRBV7-8 | - | TGTGCCAGCAGCTCCCGGGACAGGAGGTTAGGCTACAATGAGCAGTTCTTC | CASSSRDRRLGYNEQFF
TRBD1 | TRBJ1-2 | TRBV7-3 | - | TGTGCCAGCAGCTCGACAGGGAGTGGCGGCTACACCTTC | CASSSTGSGGYTF
- | TRBJ2-7 | TRBV27 | - | TGTGCCAGCAGTTTATCGGAGGGAGCGCGCGAGCAGTACTTC | CASSLSEGAREQYF
- | TRBJ2-1 | TRBV15 | - | TGTGCCACCAGCAGAGATCCGGGGCCTCATCCCAATGAGCAGTTCTTC | CATSRDPGPHPNEQFF
- | TRBJ2-1 | TRBV7-3 | once | TGTGCCAGCAGCGCAGCGGCCTTCGATGAGCAGTTCTTC | CASSAAAFDEQFF
- | TRBJ1-3 | TRBV21-1 | - | TGTGCCAGCAGCAAAGTTCGTTGGCGGGACAGCTCTGGAAACACCATATATTTT | CASSKVRWRDSSGNTIYF
TRBD2 | TRBJ2-2 | TRBV4-1 | - | TGCGCCAGCAGCCATATAGCGGGGACGAACACCGGGGAGCTGTTTTTT | CASSHIAGTNTGELFF
TRBD1 | TRBJ1-2 | TRBV10-3 | - | TGTGCCATCAGTGGGGGGCCAGGGGGCGACTATGGCTACACCTTC | CAISGGPGGDYGYTF
TRBD1 | TRBJ1-4 | TRBV6-9 | - | TGTGCCGGTCGGGACAGGGACGCTGGGGTTGAAAAACTGTTTTTT | CAGRDRDAGVEKLFF
- | TRBJ2-2 | TRBV30 | - | TGTGCCTGGAGGCGAGGGGCGAACACCGGGGAGCTGTTTTTT | CAWRRGANTGELFF
- | TRBJ2-5 | TRBV2 | - | TGTGCCAGCAGCCAAACGGGCCTAAGCGGAGAGACCCAGTACTTC | CASSQTGLSGETQYF
- | TRBJ2-2 | TRBV5-4 | - | TGTGCCAGCAGCTTGAGGGGGGCCGGGGAGCTGTTTTTT | CASSLRGAGELFF
- | TRBJ2-2 | TRBV10-2 | - | TGCGCCAGCAGGGGTCGGAGGGGGGGGCATAGCACCGGGGAGCTGTTTTTT | CASRGRRGGHSTGELFF
TRBD1 | TRBJ2-7 | TRBV19 | - | TGTGCCAGTAGAGTACACGACAGGGGAGCCTACGAGCAGTACTTC | CASRVHDRGAYEQYF
TRBD2 | TRBJ2-1 | TRBV5-5 | - | TGTGCCAGCAGCCCGCGGGGGAAAGTGTACGATGAGCAGTTCTTC | CASSPRGKVYDEQFF
TRBD1 | TRBJ1-5 | TRBV5-1 | - | TGCGCCAGCAGCCCGGGACAGGGCCAGCCCCAGCATTTT | CASSPGQGQPQHF
- | TRBJ1-2 | TRBV9 | - | TGTGCCAGCAGCCATCAGGGCGCCTTGGGAGGCTACACCTTC | CASSHQGALGGYTF
TRBD1 | TRBJ2-7 | TRBV10-1 | - | TGCGCCAGCAGCCCCGACAGGGTTTGCGAGCAGTACTTC | CASSPDRVCEQYF
- | TRBJ1-1 | TRBV20-1 | - | TGCAGGGGGGTGGGGACTGAAGCTTTCTTT | CRGVGTEAFF
- | TRBJ2-2 | TRBV5-5 | - | TGTGCCAGCAGCGCGAACCTCCAGGGGAACACCGGGGAGCTGTTTTTT | CASSANLQGNTGELFF
- | TRBJ2-3 | TRBV5-8 | - | TGTGCCAGCAGCACCCTTCATACCACAGATACGCAGTATTTT | CASSTLHTTDTQYF
- | TRBJ2-1 | TRBV6-6 | - | TGTGCCAGCAGTACCAGACTAGGCTTGTTCTTC | CASSTRLGLFF
TRBD2 | TRBJ2-7 | TRBV12-5 | - | TGTGCTAGTGGTTTGGTAATGGAGCGGGAGTTTTACGAGCAGTACTTC | CASGLVMEREFYEQYF
- | TRBJ1-5 | TRBV5-1 | - | TGCGCCAGCAGCTTGGGGGGCAGGATCAATCAGCCCCAGCATTTT | CASSLGGRINQPQHF
TRBD2 | TRBJ2-7 | TRBV27 | - | TGTGCCAGCAGTTTAACCCCTGGGACTAGCGGGAGTGGCTACGAGCAGTACTTC | CASSLTPGTSGSGYEQYF
TRBD1 | TRBJ1-1 | TRBV18 | - | TGTGCCAGCTCACCTCTCCAGGGGGCTTGGGGTAACACTGAAGCTTTCTTT | CASSPLQGAWGNTEAFF
- | TRBJ1-1 | TRBV9 | once | TGTGCCAGCAGCGTTGACGGAAGCACGAACACTGAAGCTTTCTTT | CASSVDGSTNTEAFF
TRBD1 | TRBJ2-1 | TRBV15 | few | TGTGCCACCAGCAGAACAGGGGATTCTTACAATGAGCAGTTCTTC | CATSRTGDSYNEQFF
- | TRBJ2-2 | TRBV7-8 | - | TGTGCCAGCAGCTTGGACCGGGAGCAAATGAACACCGGGGAGCTGTTTTTT | CASSLDREQMNTGELFF
- | TRBJ1-1 | TRBV19 | - | TGTGCCAGTAGTCGGGGCAGGGGAACTGAAGCTTTCTTT | CASSRGRGTEAFF
- | TRBJ2-7 | TRBV27 | - | TGTGCCAGCAGTTTATCGACCGGACGGAGTAGGACCTACGAGCAGTACTTC | CASSLSTGRSRTYEQYF
- | TRBJ1-2 | TRBV27 | - | TGTGCCAGCAGTTTATATGGGGATGGCTACACCTTC | CASSLYGDGYTF
TRBD1 | TRBJ1-2 | TRBV5-6 | - | TGTGCCAGCAGCCTCCAGGGGGCGCCTCCCTATGGCTACACCTTC | CASSLQGAPPYGYTF
- | TRBJ2-7 | TRBV4-1 | - | TGCGCCAGCTCATTAGTCCCCGACCTTGGGGGCCCTTTAGACGAGCAGTACTTC | CASSLVPDLGGPLDEQYF
- | TRBJ1-1 | TRBV5-1 | - | TGCGCCAGCAGCTTCTCCAGGGTGAATAGTGAAGCTTTCTTT | CASSFSRVNSEAFF
- | TRBJ2-2 | TRBV7-3 | - | TGTGCCAGCAGCTTAAGGGGACAAGGGGGGGAGCTGTTTTTT | CASSLRGQGGELFF